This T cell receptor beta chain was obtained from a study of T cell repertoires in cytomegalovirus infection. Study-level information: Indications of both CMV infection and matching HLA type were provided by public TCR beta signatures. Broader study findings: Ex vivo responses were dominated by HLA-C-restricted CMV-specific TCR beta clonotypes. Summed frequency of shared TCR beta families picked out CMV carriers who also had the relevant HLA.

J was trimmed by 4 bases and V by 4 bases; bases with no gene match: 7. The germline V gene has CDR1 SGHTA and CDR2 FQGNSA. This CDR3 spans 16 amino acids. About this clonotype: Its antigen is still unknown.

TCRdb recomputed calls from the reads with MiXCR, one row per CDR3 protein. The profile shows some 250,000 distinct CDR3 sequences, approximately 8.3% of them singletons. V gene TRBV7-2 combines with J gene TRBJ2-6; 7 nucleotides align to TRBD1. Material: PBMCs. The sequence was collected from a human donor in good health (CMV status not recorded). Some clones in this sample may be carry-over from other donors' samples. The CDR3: CASSSTGAWGANVLTF. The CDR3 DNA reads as TGTGCCAGCAGCTCCACAGGGGCTTGGGGGGCCAACGTCCTGACTTTC. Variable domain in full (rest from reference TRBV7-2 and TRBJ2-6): GAGVSQSPSNKVTEKGKDVELRCDPISGHTALYWYRQSLGQGLEFLIYFQGNSAPDKSGLPSDRFSAERTGGSVSTLTIQRTQQEDSAVYLCASSSTGAWGANVLTFGAGSRLTVL.